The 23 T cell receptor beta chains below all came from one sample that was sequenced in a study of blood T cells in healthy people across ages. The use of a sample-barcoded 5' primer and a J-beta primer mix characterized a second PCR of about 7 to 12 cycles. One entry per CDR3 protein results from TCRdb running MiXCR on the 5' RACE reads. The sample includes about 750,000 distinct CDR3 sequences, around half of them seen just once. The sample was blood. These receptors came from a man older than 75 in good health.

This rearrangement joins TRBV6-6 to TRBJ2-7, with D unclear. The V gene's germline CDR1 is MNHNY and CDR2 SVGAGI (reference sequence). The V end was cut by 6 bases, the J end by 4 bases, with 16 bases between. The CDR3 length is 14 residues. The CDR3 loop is CASRRGLGFYEQYF. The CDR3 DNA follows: TGTGCCAGCAGAAGAGGTTTGGGGTTTTACGAGCAGTACTTC.

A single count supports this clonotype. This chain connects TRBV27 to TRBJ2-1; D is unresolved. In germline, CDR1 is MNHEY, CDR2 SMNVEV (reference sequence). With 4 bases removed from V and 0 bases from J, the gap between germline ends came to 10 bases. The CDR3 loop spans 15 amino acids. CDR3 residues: CASSSGCSSYNEQFF. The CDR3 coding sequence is TGTGCCAGCAGTTCCGGGTGTAGCTCCTACAATGAGCAGTTCTTC.

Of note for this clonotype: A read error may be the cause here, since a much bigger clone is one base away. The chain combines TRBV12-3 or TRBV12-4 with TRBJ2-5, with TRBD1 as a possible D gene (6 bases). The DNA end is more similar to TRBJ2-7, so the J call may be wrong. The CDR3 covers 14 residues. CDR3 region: CASSVQGVAYEQYF. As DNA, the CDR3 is TGTGCCAGCAGTGTACAGGGTGTCGCCTACGAGCAGTACTTC.

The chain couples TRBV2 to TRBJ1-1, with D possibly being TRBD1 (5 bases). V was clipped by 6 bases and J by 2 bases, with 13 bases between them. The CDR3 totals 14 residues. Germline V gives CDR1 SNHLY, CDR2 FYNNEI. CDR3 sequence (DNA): TGTGCCAGCAGCGACCAGGGAGGAAACACTGAAGCTTTCTTT. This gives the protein CASSDQGGNTEAFF.

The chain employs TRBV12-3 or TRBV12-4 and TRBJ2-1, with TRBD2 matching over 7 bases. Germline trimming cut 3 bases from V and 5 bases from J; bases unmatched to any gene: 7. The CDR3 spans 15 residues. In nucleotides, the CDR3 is TGTGCCAGCAGTTTTGGCGGGAGTTCGGACAATGAGCAGTTCTTC. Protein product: CASSFGGSSDNEQFF.

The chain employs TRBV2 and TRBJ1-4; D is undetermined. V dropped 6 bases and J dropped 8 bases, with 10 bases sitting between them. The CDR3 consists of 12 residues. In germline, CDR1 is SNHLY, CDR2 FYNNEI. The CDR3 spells CASSGDTEKLFF. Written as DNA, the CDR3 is TGTGCCAGCAGCGGAGATACCGAAAAACTGTTTTTT.

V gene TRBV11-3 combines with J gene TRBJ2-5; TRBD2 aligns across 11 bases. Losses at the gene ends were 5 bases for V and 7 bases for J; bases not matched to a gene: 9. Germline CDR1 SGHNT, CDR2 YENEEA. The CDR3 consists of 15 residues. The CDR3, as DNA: TGTGCCAGCAGCGCTACTAGCGGGAGTGGTGGGACCCAGTACTTC. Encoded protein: CASSATSGSGGTQYF.

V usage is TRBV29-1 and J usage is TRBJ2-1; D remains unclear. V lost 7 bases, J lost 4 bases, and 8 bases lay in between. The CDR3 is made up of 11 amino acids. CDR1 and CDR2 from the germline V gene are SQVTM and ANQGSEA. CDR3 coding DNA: TGCAGCGGCGGCAGTTACAATGAGCAGTTCTTC. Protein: CSGGSYNEQFF.

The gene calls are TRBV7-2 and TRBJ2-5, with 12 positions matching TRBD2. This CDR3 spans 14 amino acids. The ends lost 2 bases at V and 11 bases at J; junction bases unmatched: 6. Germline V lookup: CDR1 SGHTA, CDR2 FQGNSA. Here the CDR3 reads CASSLSALAGGQYF. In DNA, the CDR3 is TGTGCCAGCAGCTTAAGCGCGCTAGCGGGAGGGCAGTACTTC.

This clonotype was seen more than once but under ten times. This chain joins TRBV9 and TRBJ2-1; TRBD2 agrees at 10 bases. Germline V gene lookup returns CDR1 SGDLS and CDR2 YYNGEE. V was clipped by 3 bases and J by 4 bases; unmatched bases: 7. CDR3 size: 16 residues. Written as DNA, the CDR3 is TGTGCCAGCAGCGCCGAGCCAGCGGGAGGGTACAATGAGCAGTTCTTC. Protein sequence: CASSAEPAGGYNEQFF.

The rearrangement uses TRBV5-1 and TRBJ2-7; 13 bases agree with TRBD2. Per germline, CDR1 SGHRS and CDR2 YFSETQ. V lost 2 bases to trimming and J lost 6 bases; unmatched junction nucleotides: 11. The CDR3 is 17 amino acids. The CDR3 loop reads CASSFSTSGRAQSEQYF. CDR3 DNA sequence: TGCGCCAGCAGCTTCTCTACTAGCGGGAGGGCCCAGAGCGAGCAGTACTTC.

The CDR3 bases are TGCGCCAGCAGCCCGACCGAGGGTCAGCCCCAGCATTTT. It codes for CASSPTEGQPQHF. The rearrangement links TRBV5-1 to TRBJ1-5; no clear D. Trimming took 4 bases from V and 6 from J, leaving 11 bases between them. The germline V gene has CDR1 SGHRS and CDR2 YFSETQ. This CDR3 is built from 13 residues. The full variable domain, its missing parts supplied by reference TRBV5-1 and TRBJ1-5, is KAGVTQTPRYLIKTRGQQVTLSCSPISGHRSVSWYQQTPGQGLQFLFEYFSETQRNKGNFPGRFSGRQFSNSRSEMNVSTLELGDSALYLCASSPTEGQPQHFGDGTRLSIL.

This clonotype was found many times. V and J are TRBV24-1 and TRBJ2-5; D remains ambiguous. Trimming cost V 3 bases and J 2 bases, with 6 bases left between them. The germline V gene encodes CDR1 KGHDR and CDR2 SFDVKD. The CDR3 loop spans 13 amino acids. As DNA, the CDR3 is TGTGCCACCAGTGATGGGAAGCAAGAGACCCAGTACTTC. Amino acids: CATSDGKQETQYF.

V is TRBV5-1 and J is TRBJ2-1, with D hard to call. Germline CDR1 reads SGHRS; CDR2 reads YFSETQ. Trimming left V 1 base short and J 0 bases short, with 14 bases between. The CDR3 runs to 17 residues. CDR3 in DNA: TGCGCCAGCAGCTTGTCCGGGCAACGAAGCTCCTACAATGAGCAGTTCTTC. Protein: CASSLSGQRSSYNEQFF.

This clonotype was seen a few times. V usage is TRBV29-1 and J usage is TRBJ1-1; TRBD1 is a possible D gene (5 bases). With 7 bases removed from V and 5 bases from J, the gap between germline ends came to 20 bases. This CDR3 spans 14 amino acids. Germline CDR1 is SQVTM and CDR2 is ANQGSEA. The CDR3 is CSGARRDLLTEAFF. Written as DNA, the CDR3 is TGCAGCGGGGCCCGACGGGACTTATTGACTGAAGCTTTCTTT.

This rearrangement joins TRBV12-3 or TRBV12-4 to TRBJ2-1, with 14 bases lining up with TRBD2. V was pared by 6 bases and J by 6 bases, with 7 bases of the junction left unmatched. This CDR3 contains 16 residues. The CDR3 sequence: CASSSPGLAGVNEQFF. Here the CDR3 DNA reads TGTGCCAGCAGCTCTCCGGGACTAGCGGGAGTCAATGAGCAGTTCTTC.

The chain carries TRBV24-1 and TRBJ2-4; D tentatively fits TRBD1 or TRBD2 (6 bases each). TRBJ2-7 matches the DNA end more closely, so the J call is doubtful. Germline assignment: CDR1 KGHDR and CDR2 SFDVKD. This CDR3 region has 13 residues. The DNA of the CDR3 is TGTGCCACCAGTGAAACGGGGGCCCACGAGCAGTACTTC. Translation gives CATSETGAHEQYF.

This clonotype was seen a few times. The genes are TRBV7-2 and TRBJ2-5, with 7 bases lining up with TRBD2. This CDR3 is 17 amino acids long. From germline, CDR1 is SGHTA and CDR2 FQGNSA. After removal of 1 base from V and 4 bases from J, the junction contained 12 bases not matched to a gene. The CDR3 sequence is CASSLEVGGRAAETQYF. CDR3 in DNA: TGTGCCAGCAGCTTAGAAGTGGGGGGGAGGGCCGCAGAGACCCAGTACTTC.

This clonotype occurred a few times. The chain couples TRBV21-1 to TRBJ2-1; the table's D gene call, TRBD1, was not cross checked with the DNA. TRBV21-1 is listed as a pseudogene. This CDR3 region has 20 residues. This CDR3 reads CASSKVCGAPGVSRYNEQFF. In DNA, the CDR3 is TGTGCCAGCAGCAAAGTCTGTGGGGCCCCGGGGGTTTCGAGATACAATGAGCAGTTCTTC.

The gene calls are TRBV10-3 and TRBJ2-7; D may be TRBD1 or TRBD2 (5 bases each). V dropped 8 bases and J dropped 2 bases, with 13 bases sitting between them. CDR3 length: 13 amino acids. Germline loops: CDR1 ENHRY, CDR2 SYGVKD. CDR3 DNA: TGTGCCATCGCCCGGGACCACCCCTACGAGCAGTACTTC. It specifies CAIARDHPYEQYF.

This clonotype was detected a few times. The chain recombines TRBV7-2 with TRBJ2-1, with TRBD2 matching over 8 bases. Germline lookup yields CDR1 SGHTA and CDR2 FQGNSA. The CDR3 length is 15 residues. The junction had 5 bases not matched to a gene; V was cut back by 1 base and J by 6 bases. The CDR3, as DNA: TGTGCCAGCAGCTTAGGGGGACTAGGGATCAATGAGCAGTTCTTC. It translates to CASSLGGLGINEQFF.

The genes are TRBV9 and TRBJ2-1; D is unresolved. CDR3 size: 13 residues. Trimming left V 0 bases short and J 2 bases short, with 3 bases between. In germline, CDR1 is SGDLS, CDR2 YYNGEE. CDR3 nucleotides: TGTGCCAGCAGCGTAGGAGCCTACAATGAGCAGTTCTTC. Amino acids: CASSVGAYNEQFF. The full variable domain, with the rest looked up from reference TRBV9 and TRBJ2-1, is DSGVTQTPKHLITATGQRVTLRCSPRSGDLSVYWYQQSLDQGLQFLIQYYNGEERAKGNILERFSAQQFPDLHSELNLSSLELGDSALYFCASSVGAYNEQFFGPGTRLTVL.

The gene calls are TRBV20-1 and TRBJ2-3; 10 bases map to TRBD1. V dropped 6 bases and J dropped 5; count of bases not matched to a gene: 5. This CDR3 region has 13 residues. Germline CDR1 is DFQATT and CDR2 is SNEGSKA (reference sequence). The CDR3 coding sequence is TGCAGTGCCCGACAGGGGGCTTTAGATACGCAGTATTTT. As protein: CSARQGALDTQYF.